A single sample gave rise to the 27 T cell receptor beta chains below, sequenced in a study of T cells in Graves' hyperthyroidism and ophthalmopathy. RNA transcripts gave rise to amplified TCR beta CDR3 regions. Carried out on the TCR CDR3, a first-round RT-PCR used the HTBI primer set. TCRdb redid the calling of the multiplex PCR reads with MiXCR, one entry per CDR3 protein. This table has hundreds of thousands of distinct CDR3 sequences, 30% to 40% appearing once. The sequenced material came from blood. The receptors derive from a woman between 40 and 55 years old with Graves' hyperthyroidism.

This chain uses TRBV11-1 with TRBJ2-2, with TRBD2 as a possible D gene (5 bases). Trimming took 9 bases from V and 17 from J, leaving 16 bases between them. CDR1 SGHAT and CDR2 FQDESV come from the germline V gene (reference sequence). CDR3 size: 10 residues. This CDR3 reads CASTPGSRFF. DNA for the CDR3: TGTGCCAGTACACCGGGGAGCCGTTTTTTT.

This clonotype has at least ten counts. One end of the junction does not line up with germline, which may come from a read error. CDR3: CASSPRVQETQYF. The DNA for the CDR3 is TGTGCTAGCAGCCCTAGGGTCCAAGAGACCCAGTACTTC. This chain joins TRBV7-7 and TRBJ2-5; D remains ambiguous. Germline V gene data show CDR1 as SSHAT and CDR2 as FNYEAQ (reference sequence). The CDR3 loop spans 13 amino acids.

On this clonotype: Germline and junction disagree at one end, which may indicate a read error. The chain joins TRBV15 to TRBJ1-1; unclear D gene. The CDR3 is 11 amino acids. Germline V gene lookup returns CDR1 LNHNV and CDR2 YYDKDF (reference sequence). CDR3 nucleotides: TGTGCCGCCACCCGTCGCACTGAAGCTTTCTTC. Protein product: CAATRRTEAFF.

The chain is built from TRBV2 and TRBJ2-1; TRBD1 matches 10 bases. The germline gives CDR1 SNHLY, CDR2 FYNNEI. The CDR3 sequence is 16 residues long. V shed 2 bases, J shed 10 bases, and the junction held 11 bases outside the gene matches. The CDR3 protein is CASSEKGQGKRHEQFF. The CDR3 DNA is TGTGCCAGCAGTGAAAAGGGACAGGGGAAAAGGCACGAGCAGTTCTTC. The full variable domain, rest sourced from reference TRBV2 and TRBJ2-1, is EPEVTQTPSHQVTQMGQEVILRCVPISNHLYFYWYRQILGQKVEFLVSFYNNEISEKSEIFDDQFSVERPDGSNFTLKIRSTKLEDSAMYFCASSEKGQGKRHEQFFGPGTRLTVL.

Regarding this clonotype: A much more abundant neighbour one base away suggests this may be a read error. The V gene is TRBV20-1, the J gene TRBJ2-6; 9 bases agree with TRBD1. CDR3 size: 16 residues. The V gene's germline CDR1 is DFQATT and CDR2 SNEGSKA (reference sequence). In DNA, the CDR3 is TGCAGTGCTAGGGGGACAGGGAGGTCTGGGGCCAGCGTCCTGACTTTC. Encoded protein: CSARGTGRSGASVLTF.

As for this clonotype: A read error may explain this, as a much larger clone is one base away. The chain uses TRBV7-9 and TRBJ2-5; D tentatively fits TRBD1 or TRBD2 (5 bases each). V lost 9 bases to trimming and J lost 3 bases, with 20 bases between them. The CDR3 runs to 15 residues. Germline CDR1 is SEHNR and CDR2 is FQNEAQ (reference sequence). CDR3 nucleotide sequence: TGTGCCAGTAGAGGGGACGCAGCCATGGAAGAGACCCAGTACTTC. It encodes CASRGDAAMEETQYF.

This clonotype was recorded a few times. This chain uses TRBV7-9 with TRBJ2-7; weak D call: TRBD2 (6 bases). CDR1 and CDR2 from the germline V gene are SEHNR and FQNEAQ (reference sequence). The CDR3 is 17 amino acids. The V end was cut by 1 base, the J end by 4 bases, with 20 bases between. This CDR3 reads CASSLERTTPLSYEQYF. The CDR3 bases are TGTGCCAGCAGCTTAGAGCGGACTACGCCTCTCTCGTACGAGCAGTACTTC. The full variable domain, with the rest looked up from reference TRBV7-9 and TRBJ2-7, is DTGVSQNPRHKITKRGQNVTFRCDPISEHNRLYWYRQTLGQGPEFLTYFQNEAQLEKSRLLSDRFSAERPKGSFSTLEIQRTEQGDSAMYLCASSLERTTPLSYEQYFGPGTRLTVT.

This clonotype came up many times. This chain connects TRBV20-1 to TRBJ1-2, with unresolved D. Per germline, CDR1 DFQATT and CDR2 SNEGSKA (reference sequence). Trimming left V 0 bases short and J 2 bases short, with 13 bases between. The CDR3 is 15 amino acids. CDR3 DNA: TGCAGTGCTAGAGATAACGCAGCGAACAACTATGGCTACACCTTC. Amino acid sequence: CSARDNAANNYGYTF.

Comments on this clonotype: With a much larger clone just one base away, this may be a read error. V is TRBV20-1 and J is TRBJ2-7; 10 positions match TRBD2. Germline V lookup: CDR1 DFQATT, CDR2 SNEGSKA (reference sequence). The CDR3 length is 13 residues. The CDR3: CSPDGTSDGRQHF. The CDR3 bases are TGCAGCCCGGATGGGACTAGCGATGGAAGGCAGCACTTC.

This chain connects TRBV20-1 to TRBJ2-7; 10 bases align to TRBD1. This CDR3 comprises 14 residues. Per the germline V gene, CDR1 is DFQATT and CDR2 is SNEGSKA (reference sequence). With 5 bases clipped from V and 4 bases from J, the junction kept 8 bases outside the gene matches. The CDR3 sequence: CSAYRDRGGYEQYF. In DNA form, the CDR3 reads TGCAGTGCTTACCGGGACAGGGGTGGTTACGAGCAGTACTTC.

As to this clonotype: A much larger clonotype is one base distant, so this may be a read error. The chain uses TRBV29-1 and TRBJ2-3; D possibly corresponds to TRBD2 (5 bases). Germline CDR1 SQVTM, CDR2 ANQGSEA. V was trimmed by 7 bases and J by 2 bases, leaving 10 bases between them. This CDR3 comprises 12 residues. The DNA for the CDR3 is TGCAGCGGGACTCCCGACACAGATACGCAGTATTTT. This gives the protein CSGTPDTDTQYF.

This clonotype has ten or more counts. The genes are TRBV7-3 and TRBJ1-6; no clear D. V was trimmed by 1 base and J by 0 bases, leaving 4 bases between them. The CDR3 runs 15 residues. The germline V gene has CDR1 SGHTA and CDR2 FQGTGA. The chain's CDR3 is CASSLSGSYNSPLHF. DNA of the CDR3: TGTGCCAGCAGCTTAAGCGGCTCCTATAATTCACCCCTCCACTTT. The full variable domain, its missing parts supplied by reference TRBV7-3 and TRBJ1-6, is GAGVSQTPSNKVTEKGKYVELRCDPISGHTALYWYRQSLGQGPEFLIYFQGTGAADDSGLPNDRFFAVRPEGSVSTLKIQRTERGDSAVYLCASSLSGSYNSPLHFGNGTRLTVT.

This clonotype occurred many times. The chain links TRBV13 to TRBJ2-5; D is uncertain. The CDR3 contains 14 residues. Trimming took 5 bases from V and 4 from J, leaving 14 bases between them. The V gene's germline CDR1 is PRHDT and CDR2 FYEKMQ (reference sequence). CDR3 nucleotides: TGTGCCAGCAGCCTAAGATTGCCCCGAGAGACCCAGTACTTC. Translating it yields CASSLRLPRETQYF.

In its sample, this clonotype was seen many times. V and J are TRBV7-2 and TRBJ2-7; 7 bases match TRBD1. The CDR3 is 15 amino acids. Germline V gives CDR1 SGHTA, CDR2 FQGNSA. With V trimmed by 5 bases and J by 2 bases, 9 bases remained unmatched. CDR3 DNA sequence: TGTGCCAGCAGCAAGACAGGGTATGATGCCTACGAGCAGTACTTC. Its protein is CASSKTGYDAYEQYF.

In the case of this clonotype: This may stem from a read error, because a much larger clone lies one nucleotide away. The chain uses TRBV3-1 and TRBJ1-2; D may be TRBD1 (5 bases). The CDR3 covers 14 residues. Germline V gene sequence: CDR1 LGHDT, CDR2 YNNKEL (reference sequence). The CDR3 region has the DNA TGTGCCAGCATCCAAGACCTACAGGCGGATGGCTACACCTTC. Its protein is CASIQDLQADGYTF. The full variable domain, rest sourced from reference TRBV3-1 and TRBJ1-2, is DTAVSQTPKYLVTQMGNDKSIKCEQNLGHDTMYWYKQDSKKFLKIMFSYNNKELIINETVPNRFSPKSPDKAHLNLHINSLELGDSAVYFCASIQDLQADGYTFGSGTRLTVV.

The chain uses TRBV9 and TRBJ1-2; D perhaps matches TRBD1 (5 bases). This CDR3 spans 15 amino acids. Trimming took off 4 bases at V and 4 bases at J, with 17 bases between the two ends. From germline, CDR1 is SGDLS and CDR2 YYNGEE. CDR3 in DNA: TGTGCCAGCAGCCCAGCGACAGCAGGGATCTATGGCTACACCTTC. Translation: CASSPATAGIYGYTF.

This clonotype was detected a few times. The CDR3 loop is CASSHPGTAYEKLFF. The DNA of the CDR3 is TGTGCCAGCAGTCATCCCGGGACAGCTTATGAAAAACTGTTTTTT. The genes are TRBV6-1 and TRBJ1-4; 7 bases match TRBD1. The junction had 9 bases not matched to a gene; V was cut back by 5 bases and J by 6 bases. Germline CDR1 reads MNHNS; CDR2 reads SASEGT. CDR3 length equals 15 residues.

The J gene is TRBJ2-7, the V gene TRBV2; D is uncertain. The CDR3 is 13 residues long. Looked up from germline, CDR1 is SNHLY and CDR2 is FYNNEI. The V gene lost 3 bases and the J gene lost 3 bases, with 9 bases spanning the gap. This chain's CDR3 is CASSDARIYEQYF. CDR3 sequence (DNA): TGTGCCAGCAGTGACGCCCGTATCTACGAGCAGTACTTC. Together with reference TRBV2 and TRBJ2-7, the CDR3 gives the full variable domain: EPEVTQTPSHQVTQMGQEVILRCVPISNHLYFYWYRQILGQKVEFLVSFYNNEISEKSEIFDDQFSVERPDGSNFTLKIRSTKLEDSAMYFCASSDARIYEQYFGPGTRLTVT.

This clonotype was detected ten times or more. V is TRBV10-3 and J is TRBJ2-7; D may be TRBD1 or TRBD2 (5 bases each). The germline CDR1 and CDR2 sequences are ENHRY and SYGVKD. This CDR3 region has 13 residues. V was trimmed by 3 bases and J by 6 bases, leaving 12 bases between them. Here the CDR3 reads CAISERDPSEQYF. As DNA, the CDR3 is TGTGCCATCAGTGAAAGGGACCCCTCCGAGCAGTACTTC.

In the case of this clonotype: A much larger clonotype is one base distant, so this may be a read error. The CDR3 DNA is TGTGCCATCAGTCCCGGGTCTAACCTTCATATCTTT. Translation gives CAISPGSNLHIF. The genes are TRBV10-3 and TRBJ1-6; D uncertain. The length of the CDR3 is 12 residues. Per the germline V gene, CDR1 is ENHRY and CDR2 is SYGVKD.

The J gene is TRBJ1-1, the V gene TRBV6-5, with D hard to call. V was shortened by 0 bases and J by 5 bases, with 10 bases between the two germline ends. Germline-derived CDR1 and CDR2 are MNHEY and SVGAGI. The CDR3 extends over 14 amino acids. The CDR3 DNA reads TGTGCCAGCAGTTACTCTAGGGCAACGACTGAAGCTTTCTTT. Translated: CASSYSRATTEAFF.

This clonotype was counted only a few times. The chain couples TRBV7-9 to TRBJ2-5; TRBD2 matches at 9 bases. Germline V lookup: CDR1 SEHNR, CDR2 FQNEAQ (reference sequence). The CDR3 sequence is 14 residues long. Trimming cost V 5 bases and J 2 bases; bases outside gene matches: 3. CDR3 sequence: CASSPSGAQETQYF. CDR3 in DNA: TGTGCCAGCAGCCCTAGCGGGGCTCAAGAGACCCAGTACTTC.

The chain uses TRBV19 and TRBJ1-5; 7 bases are shared with TRBD1. Germline CDR1 reads LNHDA; CDR2 reads SQIVND (reference sequence). Germline trimming cut 2 bases from V and 7 bases from J; bases unmatched to any gene: 8. The CDR3 has 15 amino acids. As DNA, the CDR3 is TGTGCCAGTAGTATACAAGCAGGGGGTGGCCAGCCCCAGCATTTT. Its translation: CASSIQAGGGQPQHF.

As for this clonotype: One end of the junction varies from germline; a read error may be responsible. J is TRBJ1-5 and V is TRBV7-2; D may be TRBD1 (6 bases). Per germline, CDR1 SGHTA and CDR2 FQGNSA. The CDR3 contains 15 residues. The CDR3 DNA reads as TGCGCCAGCAGCCGGGAGGGGGGGGCAGGTCAGCCCCAGCATTTT. This gives the protein CASSREGGAGQPQHF.

This clonotype has at least ten counts. This chain links TRBV7-9 with TRBJ1-4; D gene unclear. The CDR3 length is 12 residues. V lost 1 base and J lost 7, with 4 bases in between. Germline V CDR1 and CDR2: SEHNR, FQNEAQ (reference sequence). CDR3 sequence: CASSLVSEKLFF. CDR3 DNA: TGTGCCAGCAGCTTAGTATCTGAAAAACTGTTTTTT.

As concerns this clonotype: It may be a read error: a sequence one base away is much more abundant. This chain links TRBV4-3 with TRBJ1-2, with 7 bases lining up with TRBD1. CDR3 length: 13 residues. Per the germline V gene, CDR1 is LGHNA and CDR2 is YSLEER. The CDR3 reads CASKGTANHGYTF. DNA of the CDR3: TGCGCCAGCAAGGGGACAGCTAACCATGGCTACACCTTC.

To note about this clonotype: Germline and junction disagree at one end, which may indicate a read error. CDR3 protein: CASSWGEAQYF. The CDR3 region has the DNA TGTGCCAGCAGTTGGGGAGAGGCCCAGTACTTC. V and J are TRBV12-3 or TRBV12-4 and TRBJ2-5; D may be TRBD2 (5 bases). This CDR3 has 11 amino acids.